This note documents a single T cell receptor (beta chain) sequence. This entry comes from a study of T-cell memory formation after mild COVID-19. Study background: Clusters of TCRs were largely donor specific.

TCRdb processed the 5' RACE reads anew with MiXCR; each CDR3 protein has one entry. The table has roughly 80,000 distinct CDR3 sequences, approximately 13% seen once. This clonotype originated in an adult woman who had mild COVID-19 (a few samples of this study predate the infection). Cell type and time point are not known. The sequenced sample was PBMCs or a T cell subset sorted from them (not recorded which).

CDR3 bases: TGCAGCGTTGAAGATCGGGGGGCGATACTAGCGGCGCCCACAGATACGCAGTATTTT. It yields the protein CSVEDRGAILAAPTDTQYF. V gene TRBV29-1 combines with J gene TRBJ2-3; 8 nucleotides agree with TRBD2. The CDR3 has 19 amino acids. CDR1 is SQVTM and CDR2 is ANQGSEA in the germline V gene. Trimming at V came to 0 bases and at J to 2 bases, leaving 16 bases not matched to a gene.